This T cell receptor beta chain emerged from a study of blood T cell repertoires in COVID-19. Study-level information: Sample material is recorded as cDNA or gDNA derived from T cells, B-cell-depleted T cells, or PBMCs.

In the original processing: The assay estimated nucleated cells by amplifying reference gene primers. Generated by immunoSEQ multiplex PCR, the TCRdb table keeps only in-frame clones and is missing some. V, J and clone size were drawn from that table, and D and trimming were deduced from the DNA. This table has roughly 190,000 clones, more than 80% appearing once. Looked up from germline, CDR1 is LNHDA and CDR2 is SQIVND (reference sequence). There are 15 residues in the CDR3. Unmatched junction bases numbered 7, after V lost 1 base and J lost 6 bases. Patients from Seattle were sampled longitudinally, starting during active infection.

This sequence was found in a woman between 40 and 55 years old with COVID-19, enrolled during active disease. Specimen: peripheral blood. J is TRBJ1-2 and V is TRBV19; 8 nucleotides line up with TRBD1. DNA of the CDR3: TGTGCCAGTAGTATAGGGCTCGCAGGGGGCCATGGCTACACCTTC. Its translation: CASSIGLAGGHGYTF.